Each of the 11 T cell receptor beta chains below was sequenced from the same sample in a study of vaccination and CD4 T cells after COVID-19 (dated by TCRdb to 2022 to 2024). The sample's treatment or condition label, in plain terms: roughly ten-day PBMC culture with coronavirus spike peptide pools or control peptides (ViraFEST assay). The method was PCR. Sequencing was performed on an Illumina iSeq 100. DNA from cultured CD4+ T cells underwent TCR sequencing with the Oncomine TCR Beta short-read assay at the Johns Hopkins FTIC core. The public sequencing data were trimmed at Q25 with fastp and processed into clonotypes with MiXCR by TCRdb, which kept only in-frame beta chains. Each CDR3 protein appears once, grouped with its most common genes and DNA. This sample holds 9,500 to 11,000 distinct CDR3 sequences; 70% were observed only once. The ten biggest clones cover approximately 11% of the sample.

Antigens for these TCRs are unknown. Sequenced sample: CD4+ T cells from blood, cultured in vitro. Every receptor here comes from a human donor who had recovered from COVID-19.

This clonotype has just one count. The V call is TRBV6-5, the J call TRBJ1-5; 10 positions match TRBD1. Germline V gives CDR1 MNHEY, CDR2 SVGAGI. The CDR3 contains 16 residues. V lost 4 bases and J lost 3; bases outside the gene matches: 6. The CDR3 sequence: CASSSYGTGVNQPQHF. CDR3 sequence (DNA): TGTGCCAGCAGTTCCTACGGGACAGGGGTCAATCAGCCCCAGCATTTT.

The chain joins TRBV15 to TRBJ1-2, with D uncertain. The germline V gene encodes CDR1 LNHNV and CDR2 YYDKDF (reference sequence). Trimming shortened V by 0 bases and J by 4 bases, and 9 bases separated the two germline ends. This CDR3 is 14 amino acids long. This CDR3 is CATSRDRRLYGYTF. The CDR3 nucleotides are TGTGCCACCAGCAGAGATCGTCGGCTCTATGGCTACACCTTC.

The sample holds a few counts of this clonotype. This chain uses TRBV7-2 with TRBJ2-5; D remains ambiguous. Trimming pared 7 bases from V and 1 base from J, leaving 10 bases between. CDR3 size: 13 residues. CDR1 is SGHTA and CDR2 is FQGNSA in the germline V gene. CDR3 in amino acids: CASTTYSQETQYF. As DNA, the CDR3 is TGTGCCAGCACCACTTACTCCCAAGAGACCCAGTACTTC.

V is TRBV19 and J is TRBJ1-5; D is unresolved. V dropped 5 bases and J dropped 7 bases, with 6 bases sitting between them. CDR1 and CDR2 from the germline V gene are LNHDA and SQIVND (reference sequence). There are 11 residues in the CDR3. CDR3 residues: CASSEGQPQHF. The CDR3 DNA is TGTGCCAGTAGTGAAGGACAGCCCCAGCATTTT.

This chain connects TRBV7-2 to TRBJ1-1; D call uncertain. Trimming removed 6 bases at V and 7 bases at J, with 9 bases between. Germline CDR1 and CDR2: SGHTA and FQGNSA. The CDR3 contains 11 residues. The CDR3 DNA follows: TGTGCCAGCAGTGGAAATGTTGAAGCTTTCTTT. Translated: CASSGNVEAFF. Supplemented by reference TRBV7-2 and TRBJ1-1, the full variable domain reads GAGVSQSPSNKVTEKGKDVELRCDPISGHTALYWYRQSLGQGLEFLIYFQGNSAPDKSGLPSDRFSAERTGGSVSTLTIQRTQQEDSAVYLCASSGNVEAFFGQGTRLTVV.

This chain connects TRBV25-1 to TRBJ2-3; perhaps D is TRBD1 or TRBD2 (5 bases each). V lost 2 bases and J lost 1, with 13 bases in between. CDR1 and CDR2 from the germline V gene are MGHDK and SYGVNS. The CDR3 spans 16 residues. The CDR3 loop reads CASSEISGPGTDTQYF. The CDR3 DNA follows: TGTGCCAGCAGTGAAATCTCGGGACCAGGCACAGATACGCAGTATTTT.

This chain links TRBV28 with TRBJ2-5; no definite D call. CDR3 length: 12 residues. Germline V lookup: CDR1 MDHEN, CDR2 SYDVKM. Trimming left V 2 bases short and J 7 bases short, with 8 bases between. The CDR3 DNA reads TGTGCCAGCAGTTTAGTTGGATCGACCCAGTACTTC. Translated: CASSLVGSTQYF.

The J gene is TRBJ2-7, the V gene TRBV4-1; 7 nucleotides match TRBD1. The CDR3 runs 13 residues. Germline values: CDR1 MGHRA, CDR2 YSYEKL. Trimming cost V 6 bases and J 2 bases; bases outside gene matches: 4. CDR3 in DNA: TGCGCCAGCAGTCGGGACAGCGCCTACGAGCAGTACTTC. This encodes CASSRDSAYEQYF.

Written as DNA, the CDR3 is TGTGCCAGCAGTTACGGGAGGGGCGAGTGGGAGACCCAGTACTTC. Protein product: CASSYGRGEWETQYF. The V gene is TRBV6-5, the J gene TRBJ2-5; 7 nucleotides align to TRBD2. V trimming: 2 bases; J trimming: 5 bases; junction bases outside the gene matches: 8. Per the germline V gene, CDR1 is MNHEY and CDR2 is SVGAGI. The CDR3 covers 15 residues.

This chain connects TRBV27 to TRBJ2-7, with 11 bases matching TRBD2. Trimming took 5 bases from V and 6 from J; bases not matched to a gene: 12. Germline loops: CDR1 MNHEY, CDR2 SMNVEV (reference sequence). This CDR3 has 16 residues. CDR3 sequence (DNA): TGTGCCAGCAGTCGACCTATAGCGGGAGGGCGGTTCGAGCAGTACTTC. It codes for CASSRPIAGGRFEQYF.

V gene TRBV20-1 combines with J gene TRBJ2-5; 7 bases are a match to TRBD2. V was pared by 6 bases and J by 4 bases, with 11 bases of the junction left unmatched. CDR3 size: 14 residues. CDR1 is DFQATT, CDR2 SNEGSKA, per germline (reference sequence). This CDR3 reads CSAPAGVGRETQYF. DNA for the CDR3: TGCAGTGCCCCGGCGGGGGTCGGACGAGAGACCCAGTACTTC.